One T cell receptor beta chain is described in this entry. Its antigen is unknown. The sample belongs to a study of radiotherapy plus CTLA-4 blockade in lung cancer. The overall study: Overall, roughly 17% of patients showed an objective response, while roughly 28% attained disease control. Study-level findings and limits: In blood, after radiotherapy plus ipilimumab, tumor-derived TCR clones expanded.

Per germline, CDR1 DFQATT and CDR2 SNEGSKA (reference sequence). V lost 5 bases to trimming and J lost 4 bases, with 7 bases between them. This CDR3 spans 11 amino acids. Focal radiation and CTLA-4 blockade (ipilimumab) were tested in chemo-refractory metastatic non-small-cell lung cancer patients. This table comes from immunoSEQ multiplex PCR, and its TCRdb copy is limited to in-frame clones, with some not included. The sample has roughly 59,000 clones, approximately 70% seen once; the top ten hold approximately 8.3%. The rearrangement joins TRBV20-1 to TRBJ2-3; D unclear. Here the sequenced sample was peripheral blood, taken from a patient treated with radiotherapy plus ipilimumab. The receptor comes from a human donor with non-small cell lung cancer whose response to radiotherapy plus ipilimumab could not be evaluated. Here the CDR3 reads CSAELSDTQYF. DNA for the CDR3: TGCAGTGCTGAGCTGTCAGATACGCAGTATTTT.